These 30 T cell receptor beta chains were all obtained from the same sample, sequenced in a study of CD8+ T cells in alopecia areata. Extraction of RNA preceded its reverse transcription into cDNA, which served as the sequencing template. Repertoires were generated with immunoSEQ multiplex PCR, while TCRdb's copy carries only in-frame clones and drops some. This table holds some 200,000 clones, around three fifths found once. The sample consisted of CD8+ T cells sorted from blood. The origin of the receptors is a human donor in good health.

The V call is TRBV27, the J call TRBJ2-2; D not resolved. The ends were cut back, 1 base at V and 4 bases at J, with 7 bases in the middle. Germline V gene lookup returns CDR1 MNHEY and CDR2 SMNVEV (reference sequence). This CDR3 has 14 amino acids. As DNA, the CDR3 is TGTGCCAGCAGTTTATACGGCCTCACCGGGGAGCTGTTTTTT. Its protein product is CASSLYGLTGELFF.

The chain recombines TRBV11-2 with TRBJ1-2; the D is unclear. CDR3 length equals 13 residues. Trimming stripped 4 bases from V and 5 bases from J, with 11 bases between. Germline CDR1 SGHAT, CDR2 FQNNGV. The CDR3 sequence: CASSYPSAYGYTF. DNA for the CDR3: TGTGCCAGCAGCTACCCCTCCGCTTATGGCTACACCTTC.

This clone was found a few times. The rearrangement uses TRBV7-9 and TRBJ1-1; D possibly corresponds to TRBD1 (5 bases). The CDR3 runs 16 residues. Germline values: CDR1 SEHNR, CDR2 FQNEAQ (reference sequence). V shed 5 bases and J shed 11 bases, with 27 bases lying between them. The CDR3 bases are TGTGCCAGCAGCCCACTTAGAGGAACAGGTCTCCCCTTGGCTTTCTTT. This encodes CASSPLRGTGLPLAFF.

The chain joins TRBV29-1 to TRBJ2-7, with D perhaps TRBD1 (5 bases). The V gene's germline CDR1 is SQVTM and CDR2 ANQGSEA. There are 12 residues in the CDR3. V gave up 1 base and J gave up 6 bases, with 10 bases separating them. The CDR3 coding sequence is TGCAGCGTTGAAGGCCCAGGGTCCGAGCAGTACTTC. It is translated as CSVEGPGSEQYF.

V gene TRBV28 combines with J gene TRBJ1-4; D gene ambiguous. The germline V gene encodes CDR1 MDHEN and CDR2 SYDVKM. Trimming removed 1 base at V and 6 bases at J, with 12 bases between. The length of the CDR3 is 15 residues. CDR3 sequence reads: CASSLYLGKDEKLFF. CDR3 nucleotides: TGTGCCAGCAGTTTATATCTGGGAAAGGATGAAAAACTGTTTTTT. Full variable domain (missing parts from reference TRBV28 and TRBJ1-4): DVKVTQSSRYLVKRTGEKVFLECVQDMDHENMFWYRQDPGLGLRLIYFSYDVKMKEKGDIPEGYSVSREKKERFSLILESASTNQTSMYLCASSLYLGKDEKLFFGSGTQLSVL.

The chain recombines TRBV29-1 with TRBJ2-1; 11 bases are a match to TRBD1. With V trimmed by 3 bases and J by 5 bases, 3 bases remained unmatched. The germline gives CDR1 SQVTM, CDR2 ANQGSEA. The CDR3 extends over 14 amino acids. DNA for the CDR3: TGCAGCGTTGAGGGACAGGGGGGTGACAATGAGCAGTTCTTC. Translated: CSVEGQGGDNEQFF.

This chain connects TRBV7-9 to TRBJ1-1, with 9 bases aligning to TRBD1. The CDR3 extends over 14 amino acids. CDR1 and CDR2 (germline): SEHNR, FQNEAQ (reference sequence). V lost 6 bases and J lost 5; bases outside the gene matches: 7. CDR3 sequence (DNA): TGTGCCAGCAGGTCAACAGGGGGCTTTACTGAAGCTTTCTTT. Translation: CASRSTGGFTEAFF.

The CDR3 loop is CASGLGGANYGYTF. Here the CDR3 DNA reads TGTGCTAGTGGTTTGGGGGGAGCTAACTATGGCTACACCTTC. This chain joins TRBV12-5 and TRBJ1-2, with D unclear. Germline-derived CDR1 and CDR2 are LGHNT and FRNRAP. The CDR3 contains 14 residues. V lost 1 base, J lost 0 bases, and 6 bases lay in between.

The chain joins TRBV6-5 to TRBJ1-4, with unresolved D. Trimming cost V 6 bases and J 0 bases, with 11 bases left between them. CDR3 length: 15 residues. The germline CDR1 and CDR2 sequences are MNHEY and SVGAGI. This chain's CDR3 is CASSPSQTTNEKLFF. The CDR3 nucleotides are TGTGCCAGCAGCCCTTCCCAGACAACTAATGAAAAACTGTTTTTT.

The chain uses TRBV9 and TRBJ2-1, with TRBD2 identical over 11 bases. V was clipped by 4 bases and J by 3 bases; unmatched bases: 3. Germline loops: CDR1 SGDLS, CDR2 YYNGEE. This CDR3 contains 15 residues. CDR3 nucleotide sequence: TGTGCCAGCAGCCAAACTAGCGGGGGCTACAATGAGCAGTTCTTC. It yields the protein CASSQTSGGYNEQFF.

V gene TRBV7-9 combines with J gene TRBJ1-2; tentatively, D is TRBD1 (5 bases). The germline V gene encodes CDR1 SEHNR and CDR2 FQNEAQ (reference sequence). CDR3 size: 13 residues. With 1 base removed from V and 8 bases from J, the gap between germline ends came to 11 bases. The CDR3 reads CASSLGGQDGYTF. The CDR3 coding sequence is TGTGCCAGCAGCTTAGGGGGCCAGGACGGCTACACCTTC. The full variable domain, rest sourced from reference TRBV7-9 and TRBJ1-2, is DTGVSQNPRHKITKRGQNVTFRCDPISEHNRLYWYRQTLGQGPEFLTYFQNEAQLEKSRLLSDRFSAERPKGSFSTLEIQRTEQGDSAMYLCASSLGGQDGYTFGSGTRLTVV.

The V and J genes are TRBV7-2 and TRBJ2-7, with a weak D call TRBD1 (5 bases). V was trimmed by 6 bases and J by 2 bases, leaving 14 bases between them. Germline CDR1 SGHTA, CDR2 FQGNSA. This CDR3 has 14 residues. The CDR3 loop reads CASSWKDTTYEQYF. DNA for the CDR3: TGTGCCAGCAGTTGGAAGGACACAACCTACGAGCAGTACTTC.

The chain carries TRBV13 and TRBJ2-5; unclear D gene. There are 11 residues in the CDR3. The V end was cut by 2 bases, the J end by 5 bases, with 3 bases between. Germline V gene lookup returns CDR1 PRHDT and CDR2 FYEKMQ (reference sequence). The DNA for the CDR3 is TGTGCCAGCAGCTTAACGGAGACCCAGTACTTC. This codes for CASSLTETQYF.

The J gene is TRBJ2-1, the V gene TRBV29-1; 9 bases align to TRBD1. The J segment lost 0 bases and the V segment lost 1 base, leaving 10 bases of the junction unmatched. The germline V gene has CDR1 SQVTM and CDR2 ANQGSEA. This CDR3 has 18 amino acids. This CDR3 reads CSVEGGTGFPFSYNEQFF. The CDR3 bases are TGCAGCGTTGAAGGGGGGACAGGGTTCCCCTTCTCCTACAATGAGCAGTTCTTC.

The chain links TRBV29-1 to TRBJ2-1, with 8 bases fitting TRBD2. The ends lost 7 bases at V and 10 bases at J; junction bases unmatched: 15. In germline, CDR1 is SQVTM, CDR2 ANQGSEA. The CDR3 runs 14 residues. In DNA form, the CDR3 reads TGCAGCGCCCAAGACGGGGGGGGGCTTAGGGAGCAGTTCTTC. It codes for CSAQDGGGLREQFF.

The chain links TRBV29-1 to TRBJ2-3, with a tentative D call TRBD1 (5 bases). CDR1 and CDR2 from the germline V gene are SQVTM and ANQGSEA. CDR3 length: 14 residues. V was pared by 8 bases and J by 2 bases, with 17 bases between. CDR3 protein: CSLGQTSPTDTQYF. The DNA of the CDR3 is TGCAGCCTGGGGCAGACTTCCCCCACAGATACGCAGTATTTT.

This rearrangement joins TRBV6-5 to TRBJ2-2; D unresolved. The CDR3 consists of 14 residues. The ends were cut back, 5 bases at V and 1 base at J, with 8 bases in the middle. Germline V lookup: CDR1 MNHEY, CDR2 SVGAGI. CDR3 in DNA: TGTGCCAGCAGTCGGTCACGGAACACCGGGGAGCTGTTTTTT. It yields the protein CASSRSRNTGELFF.

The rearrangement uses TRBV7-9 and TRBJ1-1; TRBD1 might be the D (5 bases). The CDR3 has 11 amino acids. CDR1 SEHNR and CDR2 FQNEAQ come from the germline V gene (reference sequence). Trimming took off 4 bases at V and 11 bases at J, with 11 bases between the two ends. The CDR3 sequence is CASSSGGAAFF. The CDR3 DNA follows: TGTGCCAGCAGCTCGGGTGGGGCTGCTTTCTTT.

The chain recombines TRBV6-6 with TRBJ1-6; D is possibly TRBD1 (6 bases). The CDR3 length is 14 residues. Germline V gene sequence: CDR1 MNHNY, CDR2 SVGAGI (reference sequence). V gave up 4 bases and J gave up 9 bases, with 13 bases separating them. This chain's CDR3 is CASSSVDSFSPLHF. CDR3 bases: TGTGCCAGCAGTTCCGTGGACAGTTTTTCACCCCTCCACTTT.

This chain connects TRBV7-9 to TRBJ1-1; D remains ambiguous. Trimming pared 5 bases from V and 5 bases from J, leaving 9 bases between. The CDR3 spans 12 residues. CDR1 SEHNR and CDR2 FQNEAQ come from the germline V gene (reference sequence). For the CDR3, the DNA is TGTGCCAGCAGCCCCTCGGGGACTGAAGCTTTCTTT. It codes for CASSPSGTEAFF.

The CDR3 region has the DNA TGTGCCAGCAGCGTCCCCGCCGATTTACCGCGAAACACCATATATTTT. Its translation: CASSVPADLPRNTIYF. V and J are TRBV13 and TRBJ1-3; unclear D gene. V lost 5 bases, J lost 5 bases, and 19 bases lay in between. CDR1 is PRHDT and CDR2 is FYEKMQ in the germline V gene (reference sequence). The CDR3 is made up of 16 amino acids.

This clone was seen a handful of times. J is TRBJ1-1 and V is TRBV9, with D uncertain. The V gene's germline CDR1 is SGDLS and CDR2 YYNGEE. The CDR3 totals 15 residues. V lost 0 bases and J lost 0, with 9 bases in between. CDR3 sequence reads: CASSVGGGMNTEAFF. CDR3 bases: TGTGCCAGCAGCGTAGGGGGAGGCATGAACACTGAAGCTTTCTTT.

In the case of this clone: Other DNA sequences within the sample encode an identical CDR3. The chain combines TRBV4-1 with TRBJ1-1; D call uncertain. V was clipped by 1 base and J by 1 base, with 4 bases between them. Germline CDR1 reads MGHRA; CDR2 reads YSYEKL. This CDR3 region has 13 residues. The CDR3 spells CASSQVGNTEAFF. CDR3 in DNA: TGCGCCAGCAGCCAAGTAGGGAACACTGAAGCTTTCTTT.

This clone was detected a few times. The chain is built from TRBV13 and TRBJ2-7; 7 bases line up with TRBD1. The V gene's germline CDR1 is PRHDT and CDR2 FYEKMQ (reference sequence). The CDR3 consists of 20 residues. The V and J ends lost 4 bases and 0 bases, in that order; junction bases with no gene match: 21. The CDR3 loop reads CASSSTPGQSDPRSSYEQYF. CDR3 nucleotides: TGTGCCAGCAGCTCCACCCCGGGACAGTCCGATCCTAGGAGCTCCTACGAGCAGTACTTC.

CDR3 DNA: TGTGCCACCAGCAGAGGGGTGAATAGCAATCAGCCCCAGCATTTT. Residues: CATSRGVNSNQPQHF. This sequence joins TRBV15 and TRBJ1-5; no definite D call. Trimming stripped 1 base from V and 0 bases from J, with 7 bases between. Germline CDR1 LNHNV, CDR2 YYDKDF (reference sequence). The CDR3 spans 15 residues.

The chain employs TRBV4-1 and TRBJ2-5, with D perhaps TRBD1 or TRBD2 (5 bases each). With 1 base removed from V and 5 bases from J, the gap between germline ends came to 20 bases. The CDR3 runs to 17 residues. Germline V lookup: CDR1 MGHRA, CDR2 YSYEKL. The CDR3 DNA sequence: TGCGCCAGCAGCCAAGGGTTGGGCAGGGAGAGTGGGGAGACCCAGTACTTC. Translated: CASSQGLGRESGETQYF.

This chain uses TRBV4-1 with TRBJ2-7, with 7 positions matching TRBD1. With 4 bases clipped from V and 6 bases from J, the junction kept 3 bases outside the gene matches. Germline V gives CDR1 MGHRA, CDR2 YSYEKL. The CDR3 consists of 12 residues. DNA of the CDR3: TGCGCCAGCAGCCCCACAGGGGTCGAGCAGTACTTC. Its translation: CASSPTGVEQYF.

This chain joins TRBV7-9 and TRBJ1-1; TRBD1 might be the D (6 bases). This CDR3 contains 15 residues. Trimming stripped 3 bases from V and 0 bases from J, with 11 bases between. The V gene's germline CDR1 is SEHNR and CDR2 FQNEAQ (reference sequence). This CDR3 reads CASSFPGQLNTEAFF. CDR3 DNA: TGTGCCAGCAGCTTCCCCGGACAGTTGAACACTGAAGCTTTCTTT.

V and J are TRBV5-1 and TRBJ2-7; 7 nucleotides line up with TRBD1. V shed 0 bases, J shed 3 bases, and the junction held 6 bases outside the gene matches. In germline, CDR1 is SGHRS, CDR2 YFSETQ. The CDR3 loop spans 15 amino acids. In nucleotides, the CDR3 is TGCGCCAGCAGCTTGGGTACAGGGGCGATCTACGAGCAGTACTTC. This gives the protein CASSLGTGAIYEQYF.

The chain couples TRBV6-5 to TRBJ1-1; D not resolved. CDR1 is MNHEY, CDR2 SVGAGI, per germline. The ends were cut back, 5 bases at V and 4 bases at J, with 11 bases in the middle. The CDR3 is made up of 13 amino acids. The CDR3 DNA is TGTGCCAGCAGTCCCGGACCGGGCACTGAAGCTTTCTTT. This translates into CASSPGPGTEAFF.